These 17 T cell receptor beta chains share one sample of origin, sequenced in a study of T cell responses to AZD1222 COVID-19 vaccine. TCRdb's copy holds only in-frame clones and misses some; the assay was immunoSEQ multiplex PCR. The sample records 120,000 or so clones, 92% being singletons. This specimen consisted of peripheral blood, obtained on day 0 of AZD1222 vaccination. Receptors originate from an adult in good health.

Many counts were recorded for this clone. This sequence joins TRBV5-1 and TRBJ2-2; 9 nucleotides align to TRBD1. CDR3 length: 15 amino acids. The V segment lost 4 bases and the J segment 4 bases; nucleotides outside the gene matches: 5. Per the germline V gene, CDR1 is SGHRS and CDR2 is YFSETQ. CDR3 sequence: CASSVGQGGTGELFF. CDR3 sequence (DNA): TGCGCCAGCAGCGTGGGACAGGGAGGCACCGGGGAGCTGTTTTTT. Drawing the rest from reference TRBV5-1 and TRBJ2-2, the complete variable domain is KAGVTQTPRYLIKTRGQQVTLSCSPISGHRSVSWYQQTPGQGLQFLFEYFSETQRNKGNFPGRFSGRQFSNSRSEMNVSTLELGDSALYLCASSVGQGGTGELFFGEGSRLTVL.

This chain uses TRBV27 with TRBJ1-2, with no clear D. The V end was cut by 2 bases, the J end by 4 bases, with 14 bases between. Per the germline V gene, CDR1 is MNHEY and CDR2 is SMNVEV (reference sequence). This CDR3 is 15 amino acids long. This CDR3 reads CASSLGRQGSYGYTF. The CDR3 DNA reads TGTGCCAGCAGTTTAGGCAGGCAAGGTAGCTATGGCTACACCTTC.

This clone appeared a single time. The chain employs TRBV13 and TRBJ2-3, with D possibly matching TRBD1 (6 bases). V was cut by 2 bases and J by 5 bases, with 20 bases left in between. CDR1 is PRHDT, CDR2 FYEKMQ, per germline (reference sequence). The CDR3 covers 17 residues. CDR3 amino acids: CASSLRGDTARKDTQYF. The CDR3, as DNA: TGTGCCAGCAGCTTAAGAGGGGACACCGCCCGCAAAGATACGCAGTATTTT.

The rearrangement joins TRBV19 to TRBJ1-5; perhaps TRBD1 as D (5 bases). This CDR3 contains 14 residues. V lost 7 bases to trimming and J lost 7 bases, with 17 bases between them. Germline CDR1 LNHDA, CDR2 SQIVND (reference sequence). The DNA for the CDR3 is TGTGCCAGTAAAAAGGGACCGGGCAGGCAGCCCCAGCATTTT. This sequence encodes CASKKGPGRQPQHF.

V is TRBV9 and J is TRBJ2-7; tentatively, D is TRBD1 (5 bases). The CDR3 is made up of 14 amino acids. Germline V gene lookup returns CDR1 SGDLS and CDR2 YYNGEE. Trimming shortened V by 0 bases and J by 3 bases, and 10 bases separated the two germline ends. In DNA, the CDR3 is TGTGCCAGCAGCGTAGGCTTTGACAGCTACGAGCAGTACTTC. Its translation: CASSVGFDSYEQYF.

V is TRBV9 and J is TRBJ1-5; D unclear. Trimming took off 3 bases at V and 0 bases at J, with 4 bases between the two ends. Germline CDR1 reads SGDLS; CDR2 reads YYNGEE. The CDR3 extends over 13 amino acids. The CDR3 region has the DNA TGTGCCAGCAGCGCCTATAGCAATCAGCCCCAGCATTTT. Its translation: CASSAYSNQPQHF.

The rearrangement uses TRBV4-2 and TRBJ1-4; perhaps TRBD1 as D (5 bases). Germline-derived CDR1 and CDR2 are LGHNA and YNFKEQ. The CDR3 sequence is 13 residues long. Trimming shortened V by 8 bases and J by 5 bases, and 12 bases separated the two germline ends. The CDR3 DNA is TGTGCCAGCGCCGTGGGGGGGAATGAAAAACTGTTTTTT. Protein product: CASAVGGNEKLFF.

Here the CDR3 reads CASSQVQGVRTFF. The DNA for the CDR3 is TGTGCCAGCAGCCAAGTACAGGGGGTGCGAACTTTCTTT. The chain couples TRBV3-1 (or the pseudogene TRBV3-2) to TRBJ1-1; TRBD1 aligns across 8 bases. The germline V gene encodes CDR1 LGHDT and CDR2 YNNKEL (reference sequence). The CDR3 spans 13 residues. V shed 1 base and J 12 bases; nucleotides not matched to a gene: 7.

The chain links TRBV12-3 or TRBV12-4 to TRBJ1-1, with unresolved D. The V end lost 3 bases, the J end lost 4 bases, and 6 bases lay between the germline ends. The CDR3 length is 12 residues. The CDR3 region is CASSFSGTEAFF. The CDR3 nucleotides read TGTGCCAGCAGTTTTTCGGGCACTGAAGCTTTCTTT.

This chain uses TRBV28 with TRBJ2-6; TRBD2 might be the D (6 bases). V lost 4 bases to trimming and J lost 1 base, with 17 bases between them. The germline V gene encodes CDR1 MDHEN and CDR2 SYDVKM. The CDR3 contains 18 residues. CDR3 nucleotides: TGTGCCAGCAGTTCTGGGGGGTTTTTAAAATCTGGGGCCAACGTCCTGACTTTC. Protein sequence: CASSSGGFLKSGANVLTF.

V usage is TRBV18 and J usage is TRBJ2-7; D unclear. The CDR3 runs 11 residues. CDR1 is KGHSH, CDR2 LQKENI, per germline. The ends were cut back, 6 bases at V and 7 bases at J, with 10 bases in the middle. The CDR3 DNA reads TGTGCCAGCTCCGCAGGTTGGGAGCAGTACTTC. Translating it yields CASSAGWEQYF. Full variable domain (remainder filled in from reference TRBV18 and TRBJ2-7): NAGVMQNPRHLVRRRGQEARLRCSPMKGHSHVYWYRQLPEEGLKFMVYLQKENIIDESGMPKERFSAEFPKEGPSILRIQQVVRGDSAAYFCASSAGWEQYFGPGTRLTVT.

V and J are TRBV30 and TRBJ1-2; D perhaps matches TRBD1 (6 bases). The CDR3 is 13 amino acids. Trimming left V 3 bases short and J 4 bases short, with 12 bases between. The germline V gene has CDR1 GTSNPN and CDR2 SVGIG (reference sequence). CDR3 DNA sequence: TGTGCCTGGAGACAGGGTCAAGTCTATGGCTACACCTTC. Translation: CAWRQGQVYGYTF.

CDR3 nucleotide sequence: TGTGCCAGCAGCTTGGGGCCCAGCAACTCTGGAAACACCATATATTTT. Translating it yields CASSLGPSNSGNTIYF. V is TRBV5-6 and J is TRBJ1-3; D ambiguous. The CDR3 is made up of 16 amino acids. Trimming left V 0 bases short and J 0 bases short, with 10 bases between. Germline assignment: CDR1 SGHDT and CDR2 YYEEEE.

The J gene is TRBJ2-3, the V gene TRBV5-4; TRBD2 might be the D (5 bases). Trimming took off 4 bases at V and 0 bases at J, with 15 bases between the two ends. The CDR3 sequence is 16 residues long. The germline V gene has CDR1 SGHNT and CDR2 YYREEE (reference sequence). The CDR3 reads CASSPSGVRSTDTQYF. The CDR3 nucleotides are TGTGCCAGCAGCCCCTCCGGGGTACGTAGCACAGATACGCAGTATTTT.

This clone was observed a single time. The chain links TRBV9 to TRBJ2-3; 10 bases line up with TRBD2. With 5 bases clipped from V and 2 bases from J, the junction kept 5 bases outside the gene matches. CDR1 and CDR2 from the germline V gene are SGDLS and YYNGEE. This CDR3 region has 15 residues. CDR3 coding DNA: TGTGCCAGCAGTTATAGCGGGAGGTTCACAGATACGCAGTATTTT. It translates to CASSYSGRFTDTQYF.

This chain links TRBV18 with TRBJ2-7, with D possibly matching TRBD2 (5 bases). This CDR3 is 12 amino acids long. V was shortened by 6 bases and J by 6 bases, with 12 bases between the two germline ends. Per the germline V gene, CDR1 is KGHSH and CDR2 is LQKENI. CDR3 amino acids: CASSTREAEQYF. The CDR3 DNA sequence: TGTGCCAGCTCTACTAGGGAAGCCGAGCAGTACTTC.

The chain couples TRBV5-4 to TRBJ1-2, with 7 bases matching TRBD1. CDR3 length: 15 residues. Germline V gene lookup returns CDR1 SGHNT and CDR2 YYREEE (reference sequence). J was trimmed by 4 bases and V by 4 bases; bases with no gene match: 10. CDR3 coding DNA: TGTGCCAGCAGCCCAGGGGGGGGGCAGGGCTATGGCTACACCTTC. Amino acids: CASSPGGGQGYGYTF.